The rows below give T cell receptor beta chains drawn from one sample of a study of cytomegalovirus exposure and HLA in healthy donors. Sequencing was performed with immunoSEQ multiplex PCR; in TCRdb, only in-frame clones are kept and a portion is missing. The sample has 110,000 to 150,000 clones, around 72% seen once. Sample: PBMCs. The source of these receptors is a man aged 18 to 29 in good health and CMV-seropositive. The CDR3 runs from the conserved cysteine through the conserved F or W. The order of the fields is D gene, clone size, J gene, CDR3 length, V gene, CDR3 protein, CDR3 DNA. A D gene is named only where the DNA matches it firmly. A row's size may be missing; if present it is once, few, many or a size class.

>.|.|TRBJ2-7|15|TRBV5-3
CARSLYGQGIDEQYF
TGTGCCAGAAGCTTGTACGGCCAGGGGATCGACGAGCAGTACTTC
>.|.|TRBJ1-5|16|TRBV19
CASSILQGQEGQPQHF
TGTGCCAGTAGTATACTACAGGGACAAGAGGGTCAGCCCCAGCATTTT
>TRBD1|.|TRBJ2-1|14|TRBV6-1
CASSELGQGREQFF
TGTGCCAGCAGTGAACTAGGACAGGGACGTGAGCAGTTCTTC
>TRBD1|.|TRBJ2-7|14|TRBV27
CASSAGTGGYEQYF
TGTGCCAGCAGCGCCGGGACAGGGGGCTACGAGCAGTACTTC
>.|.|TRBJ2-7|13|TRBV5-6
CASSLAAPSEQYF
TGTGCCAGCAGCTTGGCCGCGCCGAGCGAGCAGTACTTC
>.|.|TRBJ2-7|11|TRBV15
CATSQGYEQYF
TGTGCCACCAGTCAGGGGTACGAGCAGTACTTC
>TRBD2|once|TRBJ2-1|17|TRBV29-1
CSVEGGSGGAYYNEQFF
TGCAGCGTTGAAGGGGGTAGCGGGGGGGCCTACTACAATGAGCAGTTCTTC
>.|.|TRBJ2-7|15|TRBV5-8
CASQFSGQTFYEQYF
TGTGCCAGCCAGTTCTCCGGACAAACTTTCTACGAGCAGTACTTC
>TRBD2|.|TRBJ2-7|15|TRBV15
CATSRGTSGSYEQYF
TGTGCCACCAGCAGAGGGACTAGCGGATCCTACGAGCAGTACTTC
>.|.|TRBJ2-1|16|TRBV15
CATSGQQGRSYNEQFF
TGTGCCACCAGCGGCCAACAGGGACGCTCCTACAATGAGCAGTTCTTC
>TRBD1|.|TRBJ2-3|17|TRBV10-1
CASSDTSGTGWTDTQYF
TGCGCCAGCAGTGATACCTCCGGGACAGGGTGGACAGATACGCAGTATTTT
>TRBD2|.|TRBJ2-5|17|TRBV9
CASSTGLAGRAGETQYF
TGTGCCAGCAGCACGGGACTAGCGGGGAGGGCAGGGGAGACCCAGTACTTC
>.|.|TRBJ2-3|16|TRBV5-1
CASSKTTGIVTDTQYF
TGCGCCAGCAGCAAGACGACGGGTATAGTCACAGATACGCAGTATTTT
>.|.|TRBJ2-3|13|TRBV5-1
CASSWEVPDTQYF
TGCGCCAGCAGCTGGGAGGTCCCAGATACGCAGTATTTT